This T cell receptor (gamma chain) was found in a study of human gamma delta and Vdelta1 T cells. Overall study results and limits: Polyclonal Delta One T cells reportedly showed broad cytotoxic targeting of acute myeloid leukemia.

J lost 5 bases, V lost 3 bases, and 7 bases had no gene match. The germline gives CDR1 VTNTFY, CDR2 YDVSTARD (reference sequence). The CDR3 extends over 13 amino acids. TCRdb called clones anew from the PCR reads with CATT. The sample has 5,000 or so gamma-chain clones; about 31% are singletons. With respect to this clone: Antigen specificity is unknown.

Sequenced material: Vdelta1 gamma-delta T cells from blood grown in culture (DOT cells). The chain carries TRGV3 and TRGJ1 or TRGJ2. The clonotype was recovered from a human donor in good health. This chain's CDR3 is CATWDVGNYKKLF. CDR3 sequence (DNA): TGTGCCACCTGGGACGTCGGGAATTATAAGAAACTCTTT.